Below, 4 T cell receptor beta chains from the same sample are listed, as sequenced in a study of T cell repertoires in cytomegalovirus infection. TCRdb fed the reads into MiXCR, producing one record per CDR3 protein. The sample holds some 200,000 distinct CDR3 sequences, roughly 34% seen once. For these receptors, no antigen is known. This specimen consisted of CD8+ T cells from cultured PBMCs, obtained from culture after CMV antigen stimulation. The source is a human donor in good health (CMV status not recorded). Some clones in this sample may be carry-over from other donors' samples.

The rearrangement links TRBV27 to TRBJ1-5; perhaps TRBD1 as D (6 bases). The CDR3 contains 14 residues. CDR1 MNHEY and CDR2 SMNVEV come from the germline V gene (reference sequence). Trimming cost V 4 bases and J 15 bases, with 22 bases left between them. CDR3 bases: TGTGCCAGCAGTTCACGGTCCGGGACACCGGGGTTGCATTTT. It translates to CASSSRSGTPGLHF.

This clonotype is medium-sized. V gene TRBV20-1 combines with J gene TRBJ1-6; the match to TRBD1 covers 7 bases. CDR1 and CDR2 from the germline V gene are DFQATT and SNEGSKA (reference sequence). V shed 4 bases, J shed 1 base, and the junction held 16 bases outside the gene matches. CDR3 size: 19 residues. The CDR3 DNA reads TGCAGTGCTAAGCGGCTTCGGAGAGGGGGCCGGTCCTATAATTCACCCCTCCACTTT. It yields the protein CSAKRLRRGGRSYNSPLHF.

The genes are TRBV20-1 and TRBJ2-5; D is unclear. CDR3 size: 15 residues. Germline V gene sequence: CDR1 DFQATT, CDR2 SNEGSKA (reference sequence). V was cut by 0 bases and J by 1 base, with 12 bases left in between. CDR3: CSARDEAQSQETQYF. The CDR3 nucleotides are TGCAGTGCTAGAGATGAGGCGCAATCCCAAGAGACCCAGTACTTC.

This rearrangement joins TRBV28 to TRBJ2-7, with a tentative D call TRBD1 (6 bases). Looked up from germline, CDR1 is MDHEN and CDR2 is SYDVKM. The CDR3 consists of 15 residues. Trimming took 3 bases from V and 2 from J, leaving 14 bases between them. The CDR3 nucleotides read TGTGCCAGCAGTTTCCCCCAGGGGAAAACCTACGAGCAGTACTTC. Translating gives CASSFPQGKTYEQYF.